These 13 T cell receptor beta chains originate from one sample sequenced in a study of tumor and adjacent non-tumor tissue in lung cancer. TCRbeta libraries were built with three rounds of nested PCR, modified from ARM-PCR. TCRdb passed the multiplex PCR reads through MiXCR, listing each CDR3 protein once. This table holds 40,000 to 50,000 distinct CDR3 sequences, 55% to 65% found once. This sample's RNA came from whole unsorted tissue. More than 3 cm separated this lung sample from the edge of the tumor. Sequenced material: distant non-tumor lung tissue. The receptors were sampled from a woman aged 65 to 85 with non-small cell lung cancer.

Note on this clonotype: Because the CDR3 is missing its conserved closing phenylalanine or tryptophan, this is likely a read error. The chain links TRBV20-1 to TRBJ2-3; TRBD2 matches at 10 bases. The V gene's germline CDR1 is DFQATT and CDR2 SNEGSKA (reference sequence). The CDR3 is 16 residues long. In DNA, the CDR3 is TGCAGTGTTCTAGCGGGAGAGGGAGGCGGCACAGATACACAGTATTTG. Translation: CSVLAGEGGGTDTQYL.

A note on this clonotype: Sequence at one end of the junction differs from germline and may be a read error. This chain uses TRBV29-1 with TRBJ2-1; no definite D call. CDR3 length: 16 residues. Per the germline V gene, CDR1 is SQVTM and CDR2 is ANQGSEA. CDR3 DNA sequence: TGTGGCTGTGATGAAGTGGGTGAGAACGCCTACAATGAGCAGTTCTTC. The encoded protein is CGCDEVGENAYNEQFF.

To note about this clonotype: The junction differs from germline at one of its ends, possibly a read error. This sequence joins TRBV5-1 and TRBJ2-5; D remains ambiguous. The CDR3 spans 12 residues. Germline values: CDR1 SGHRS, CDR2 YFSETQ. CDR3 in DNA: TGCTCCAGCAGCCGGCTCCAAGAGACCCAGTACTTC. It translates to CSSSRLQETQYF.

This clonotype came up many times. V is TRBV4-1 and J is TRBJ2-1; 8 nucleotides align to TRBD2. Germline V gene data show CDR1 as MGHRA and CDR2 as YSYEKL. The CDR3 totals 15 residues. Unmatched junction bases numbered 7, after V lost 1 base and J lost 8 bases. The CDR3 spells CASSQGAGEGYEQFF. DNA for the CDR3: TGCGCCAGCAGCCAAGGAGCGGGAGAAGGTTATGAGCAGTTCTTC.

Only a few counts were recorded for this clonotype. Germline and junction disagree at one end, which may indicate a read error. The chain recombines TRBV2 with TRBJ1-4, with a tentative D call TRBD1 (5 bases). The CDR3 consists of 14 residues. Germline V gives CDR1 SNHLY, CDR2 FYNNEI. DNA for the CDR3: TGTGCCACCCACGAGCAGGGTAATAATAAAAAACTGTTTTTT. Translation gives CATHEQGNNKKLFF.

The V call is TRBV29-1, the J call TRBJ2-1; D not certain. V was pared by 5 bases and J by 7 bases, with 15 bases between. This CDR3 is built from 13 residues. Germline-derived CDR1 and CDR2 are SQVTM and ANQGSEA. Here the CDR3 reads CSVSCPGPNEQFF. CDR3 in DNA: TGCAGCGTTTCGTGCCCCGGTCCAAATGAGCAGTTCTTC.

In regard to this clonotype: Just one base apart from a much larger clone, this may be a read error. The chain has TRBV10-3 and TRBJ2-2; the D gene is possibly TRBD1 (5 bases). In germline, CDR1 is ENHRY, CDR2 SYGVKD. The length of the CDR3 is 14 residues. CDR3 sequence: CVISDQGNTGELFF. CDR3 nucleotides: TGTGTCATCAGTGACCAGGGGAACACCGGGGAGCTGTTTTTT.

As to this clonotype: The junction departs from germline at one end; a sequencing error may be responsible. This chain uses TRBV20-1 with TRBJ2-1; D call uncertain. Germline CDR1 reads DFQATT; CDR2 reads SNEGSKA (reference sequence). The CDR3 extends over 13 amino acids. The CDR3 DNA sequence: TGCAGTGCCCTACCCCTTACGCTGGATGCGCAGTTCTTT. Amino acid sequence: CSALPLTLDAQFF.

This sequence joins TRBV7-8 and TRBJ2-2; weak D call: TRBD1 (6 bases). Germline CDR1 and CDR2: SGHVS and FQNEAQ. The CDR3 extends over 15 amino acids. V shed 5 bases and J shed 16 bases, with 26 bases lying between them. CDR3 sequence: CASSPYRESTGEPFF. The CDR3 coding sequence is TGTGCCAGCAGCCCGTACAGGGAATCAACCGGGGAACCGTTTTTT.

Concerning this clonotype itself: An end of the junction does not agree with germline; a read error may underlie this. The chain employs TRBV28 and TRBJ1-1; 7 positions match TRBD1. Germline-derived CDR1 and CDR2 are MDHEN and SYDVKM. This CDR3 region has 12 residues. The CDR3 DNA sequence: TGCGTCAGCAGTTTCCCGCGGACAGGAGCTCTCTTT. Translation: CVSSFPRTGALF.

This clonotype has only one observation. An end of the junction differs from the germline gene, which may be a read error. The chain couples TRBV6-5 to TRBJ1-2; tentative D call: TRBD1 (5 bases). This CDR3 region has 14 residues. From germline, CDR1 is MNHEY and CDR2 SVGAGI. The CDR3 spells CANSYQGGNYSYTF. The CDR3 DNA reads TGTGCCAACAGTTACCAGGGAGGGAACTATAGCTACACATTC.

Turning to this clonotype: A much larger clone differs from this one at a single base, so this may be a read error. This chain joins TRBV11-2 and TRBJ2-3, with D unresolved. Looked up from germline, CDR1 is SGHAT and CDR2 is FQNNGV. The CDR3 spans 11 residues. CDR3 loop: CASNLTDTQYF. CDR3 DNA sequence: TGTGCCAGCAACTTAACAGATACGCAGTATTTT.

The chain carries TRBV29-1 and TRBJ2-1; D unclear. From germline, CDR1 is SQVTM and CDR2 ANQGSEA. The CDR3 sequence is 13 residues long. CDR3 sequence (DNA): TGCAAGGTTGAATACACCTACTACAATGAGCAGTTCTTC. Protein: CKVEYTYYNEQFF.